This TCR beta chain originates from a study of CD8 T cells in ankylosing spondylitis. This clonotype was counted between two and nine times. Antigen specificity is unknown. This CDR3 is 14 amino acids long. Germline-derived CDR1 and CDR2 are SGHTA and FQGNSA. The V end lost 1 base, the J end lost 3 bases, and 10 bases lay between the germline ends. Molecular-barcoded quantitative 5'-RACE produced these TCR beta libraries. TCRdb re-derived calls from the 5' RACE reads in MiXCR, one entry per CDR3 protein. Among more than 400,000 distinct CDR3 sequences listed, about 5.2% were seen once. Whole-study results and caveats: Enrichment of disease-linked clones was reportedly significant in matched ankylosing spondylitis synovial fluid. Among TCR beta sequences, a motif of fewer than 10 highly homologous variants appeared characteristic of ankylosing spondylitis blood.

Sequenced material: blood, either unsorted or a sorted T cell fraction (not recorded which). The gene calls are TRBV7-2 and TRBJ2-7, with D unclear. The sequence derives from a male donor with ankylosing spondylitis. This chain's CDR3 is CASSLVGLRYEQYF. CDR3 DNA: TGTGCCAGCAGCTTAGTCGGCCTGCGCTACGAGCAGTACTTC.